This T cell receptor (beta chain) was captured by sequencing in a study of cytotoxic CD8 clonotypes in ibrutinib-treated CLL. As for the study in general: The group held over nine relapsed/refractory and roughly 15 treatment-naive patients, with some 17 IGHV unmutated.

Study findings and constraints: Clonality rose at ibrutinib response, held steady in sustained remission, and fell toward baseline at progression.

Deep sequencing aimed at 1 in 200,000 to 1 in 1 million T cells' resolution. Using immunoSEQ multiplex PCR, the repertoire was profiled, and TCRdb retains in-frame clones only, with some absent. The sample holds about 200,000 clones, 60% to 80% seen once. V was pared by 4 bases and J by 1 base, with 4 bases of the junction left unmatched. CDR1 is SGDLS, CDR2 YYNGEE, per germline. There are 16 residues in the CDR3. This clone occurred once. Its target is not known. This rearrangement joins TRBV9 to TRBJ2-1; 11 bases match TRBD2. The sequenced sample was PBMCs, obtained after 12 months of ibrutinib treatment. This TCR derives from a human donor with chronic lymphocytic leukemia. CDR3 bases: TGTGCCAGCAGCTTAGCTAGCGGGAGGTCCTACAATGAGCAGTTCTTC. This translates into CASSLASGRSYNEQFF.